Presented here are 30 T cell receptor beta chains from one specimen sequenced in a study of T cells in Graves' hyperthyroidism and ophthalmopathy. Amplification yielded TCR beta CDR3 regions, with RNA transcripts as the source. RT-PCR in the first round (using the HTBI primer set) targeted the TCR CDR3. One entry per CDR3 protein, called by TCRdb with MiXCR from the multiplex PCR reads. The table has about 360,000 distinct CDR3 sequences, around 13% seen once. The sequencing sample was made of blood. The receptors were sampled from a woman aged 18-35 years with Graves' hyperthyroidism.

In this sample, this clonotype turned up a few times. The J gene is TRBJ1-1, the V gene TRBV19; no reliable D call. This CDR3 region has 13 residues. The V gene's germline CDR1 is LNHDA and CDR2 SQIVND (reference sequence). V gave up 4 bases and J gave up 5 bases, with 11 bases separating them. CDR3 amino acids: CASSKGYGTEAFF. DNA for the CDR3: TGTGCCAGTAGTAAGGGATACGGAACTGAAGCTTTCTTT.

This clonotype was seen ten or more times. V and J are TRBV12-3 or TRBV12-4 and TRBJ2-7; the D call may be TRBD1 or TRBD2 (5 bases each). This CDR3 region has 14 residues. V shed 5 bases and J shed 2 bases, with 13 bases lying between them. The CDR3 DNA sequence: TGTGCCAGCAGTCCCGGGACCTCACCCTACGAGCAGTACTTC. This codes for CASSPGTSPYEQYF.

In its sample, this clonotype was seen many times. This sequence joins TRBV27 and TRBJ2-3; D is ambiguous. V was pared by 4 bases and J by 0 bases, with 11 bases between. Germline lookup yields CDR1 MNHEY and CDR2 SMNVEV (reference sequence). CDR3 length equals 15 residues. This chain's CDR3 is CASSSWGISTDTQYF. The CDR3, as DNA: TGTGCCAGCAGTTCCTGGGGAATTAGCACAGATACGCAGTATTTT.

The V gene is TRBV6-2 or TRBV6-3, the J gene TRBJ1-1; weak D call: TRBD1 (6 bases). Per the germline V gene, CDR1 is MNHEY and CDR2 is SVGEGT. Trimming removed 6 bases from V and 0 bases from J, with 11 bases in between. The length of the CDR3 is 14 residues. CDR3: CASRDEGVNTEAFF. CDR3 DNA: TGTGCCAGCAGGGACGAGGGGGTGAACACTGAAGCTTTCTTT.

The chain has TRBV28 and TRBJ2-2; 7 bases fit TRBD1. Germline V lookup: CDR1 MDHEN, CDR2 SYDVKM. The CDR3 consists of 13 residues. Trimming cost V 8 bases and J 2 bases; bases outside gene matches: 2. For the CDR3, the DNA is TGTGCCAGCGGGACAGTTAACACCGGGGAGCTGTTTTTT. This codes for CASGTVNTGELFF.

This clonotype turned up a few times. This may be a read error: a much more frequent sequence differs by one nucleotide. The gene calls are TRBV12-3 or TRBV12-4 and TRBJ1-2, with TRBD1 matching over 9 bases. This CDR3 has 15 amino acids. V lost 3 bases to trimming and J lost 1 base; unmatched junction nucleotides: 3. CDR3 nucleotide sequence: TGTGCCAGCAGTTTGGGGACAGGGCATAACTATGGCTACACCTTC. It is translated as CASSLGTGHNYGYTF.

DNA of the CDR3: TGCGCCAAGACGGATTGGACTAGCGGGAGGCCCAGTGCCAAAAACATTCAGTACTTC. Encoded protein: CAKTDWTSGRPSAKNIQYF. The chain employs TRBV10-2 and TRBJ2-4; 14 bases line up with TRBD2. The CDR3 loop spans 19 amino acids. Trimming cost V 10 bases and J 1 base; bases outside gene matches: 15. Germline lookup yields CDR1 WSHSY and CDR2 SAAADI.

This clonotype was recorded many times. V gene TRBV29-1 combines with J gene TRBJ2-3, with D perhaps TRBD1 or TRBD2 (6 bases each). The germline V gene has CDR1 SQVTM and CDR2 ANQGSEA. V gave up 6 bases and J gave up 2 bases, with 15 bases separating them. CDR3 length equals 14 residues. For the CDR3, the DNA is TGCAGCGTAGACCGGGGGCTCGCCACAGATACGCAGTATTTT. This gives the protein CSVDRGLATDTQYF.

This clonotype was counted a few times. The rearrangement links TRBV4-1 to TRBJ2-7, with D unclear. Germline V gives CDR1 MGHRA, CDR2 YSYEKL. The V end was cut by 1 base, the J end by 1 base, with 11 bases between. This CDR3 has 15 amino acids. CDR3 loop: CASSQVVAVSYEQYF. In DNA, the CDR3 is TGCGCCAGCAGCCAAGTGGTTGCGGTGTCCTACGAGCAGTACTTC.

This clonotype was recorded many times. CDR3 DNA sequence: TGTGCCAGTCGGAAAGGGGGCCCCTCTGTGCCCTACGAGCAGTACTTC. This translates into CASRKGGPSVPYEQYF. The chain is built from TRBV27 and TRBJ2-7; TRBD1 agrees at 7 bases. From germline, CDR1 is MNHEY and CDR2 SMNVEV (reference sequence). The ends lost 9 bases at V and 2 bases at J; junction bases unmatched: 16. The CDR3 length is 16 residues.

This chain joins TRBV24-1 and TRBJ2-5; 7 positions match TRBD1. Germline CDR1 KGHDR, CDR2 SFDVKD. Trimming at V came to 1 base and at J to 1 base, leaving 2 bases not matched to a gene. The CDR3 is 15 amino acids. This chain's CDR3 is CATSDLRDSQETQYF. DNA for the CDR3: TGTGCCACCAGTGATTTACGGGACAGCCAAGAGACCCAGTACTTC.

The table lists this clonotype with a few counts. CDR3 residues: CASSLGRGTVFNEQFF. CDR3 sequence (DNA): TGCGCCAGCAGCTTAGGACGAGGGACAGTATTCAATGAGCAGTTCTTC. This sequence joins TRBV5-1 and TRBJ2-1; TRBD1 matches 7 bases. This CDR3 region has 16 residues. Germline V CDR1 and CDR2: SGHRS, YFSETQ. V lost 2 bases, J lost 6 bases, and 11 bases stayed unmatched.

This clonotype was found a few times. Being one base from a much bigger clone, this may be a read error. The gene calls are TRBV12-3 or TRBV12-4 and TRBJ1-1, with TRBD1 identical over 8 bases. The CDR3 is 13 residues long. The CDR3 bases are TGTACCACTCGCAGGGGGCTGAACACTGAAGCTTTCTTT. Amino acids: CTTRRGLNTEAFF.

The chain combines TRBV6-1 with TRBJ1-2; D is ambiguous. Trimming cost V 4 bases and J 6 bases, with 15 bases left between them. Germline CDR1 is MNHNS and CDR2 is SASEGT. The CDR3 is 14 residues long. CDR3 in amino acids: CASSATPTSDGYTF. The DNA of the CDR3 is TGTGCCAGCAGTGCTACACCGACCAGTGATGGCTACACCTTC.

This clonotype occurred many times. CDR3 sequence: CASSDGENTEAFF. CDR3 in DNA: TGTGCCAGCAGTGACGGAGAGAACACTGAAGCTTTCTTT. This chain connects TRBV6-4 to TRBJ1-1; unclear D gene. Looked up from germline, CDR1 is MRHNA and CDR2 is SNTAGT. This CDR3 is 13 amino acids long. Trimming pared 2 bases from V and 1 base from J, leaving 5 bases between.

The V call is TRBV20-1, the J call TRBJ2-2; 10 nucleotides align to TRBD1. The germline gives CDR1 DFQATT, CDR2 SNEGSKA (reference sequence). The trim removed 3 bases at V and 7 bases at J, leaving 8 bases unmatched. This CDR3 contains 15 residues. This CDR3 reads CSARPPGQGFGELFF. As DNA, the CDR3 is TGCAGTGCTAGGCCCCCGGGACAGGGGTTCGGGGAGCTGTTTTTT.

In the case of this clonotype: With a much larger clone just one base away, this may be a read error. The chain has TRBV18 and TRBJ2-5; possibly TRBD2 for D (5 bases). From germline, CDR1 is KGHSH and CDR2 LQKENI. The CDR3 spans 12 residues. CDR3 DNA sequence: TGTGCCAGCTCACCAATGGGAGAGACCCAGTGCTTC. Translation: CASSPMGETQCF.

This clonotype was observed a handful of times. The chain employs TRBV6-1 and TRBJ1-1, with D hard to call. The CDR3 is made up of 13 amino acids. With 6 bases removed from V and 4 bases from J, the gap between germline ends came to 12 bases. Germline values: CDR1 MNHNS, CDR2 SASEGT. In nucleotides, the CDR3 is TGTGCCAGCAGCCAGTCCACGGGCACTGAAGCTTTCTTT. Protein: CASSQSTGTEAFF.

This clonotype was counted ten times or more. The chain links TRBV20-1 to TRBJ2-1; the D call may be TRBD1 or TRBD2 (6 bases each). Germline V gene data show CDR1 as DFQATT and CDR2 as SNEGSKA (reference sequence). Trimming took 8 bases from V and 3 from J, leaving 11 bases between them. CDR3 length: 12 amino acids. The CDR3 loop reads CSIRGVYNEQFF. The CDR3 DNA reads TGCAGTATTAGGGGGGTCTACAATGAGCAGTTCTTC.

On this clonotype: Compared with germline, one end of the junction differs, possibly owing to a read error. The chain uses TRBV12-3 or TRBV12-4 and TRBJ2-1; D is ambiguous. This CDR3 region has 12 residues. CDR3 sequence: CASSQRYTEQFF. In nucleotides, the CDR3 is TGTGCCAGCAGCCAAAGGTACACTGAGCAGTTCTTC.

This sequence joins TRBV5-1 and TRBJ2-5; D call uncertain. From germline, CDR1 is SGHRS and CDR2 YFSETQ. This CDR3 is 14 amino acids long. V was trimmed by 4 bases and J by 2 bases, leaving 12 bases between them. This CDR3 reads CASSLLEGQETQYF. The CDR3 bases are TGCGCCAGCAGCCTCCTTGAAGGGCAAGAGACCCAGTACTTC. Supplemented by reference TRBV5-1 and TRBJ2-5, the full variable domain reads KAGVTQTPRYLIKTRGQQVTLSCSPISGHRSVSWYQQTPGQGLQFLFEYFSETQRNKGNFPGRFSGRQFSNSRSEMNVSTLELGDSALYLCASSLLEGQETQYFGPGTRLLVL.

This clonotype was seen at least ten times. The chain carries TRBV12-3 or TRBV12-4 and TRBJ2-1, with no clear D. The CDR3 is made up of 14 amino acids. Trimming shortened V by 0 bases and J by 4 bases, and 7 bases separated the two germline ends. The CDR3 nucleotides read TGTGCCAGCAGTTTAGCGAATCAATACAATGAGCAGTTCTTC. Amino acid sequence: CASSLANQYNEQFF.

In this sample, this clonotype turned up many times. The chain links TRBV9 to TRBJ2-2; D gene uncertain. Germline CDR1 is SGDLS and CDR2 is YYNGEE. The germline V and J ends were trimmed by 0 bases and 4 bases, with 4 bases remaining between them. The CDR3 has 13 residues. The CDR3 protein is CASSVGGTGELFF. The CDR3 nucleotides are TGTGCCAGCAGCGTAGGGGGCACCGGGGAGCTGTTTTTT.

This clonotype was counted many times. This rearrangement joins TRBV28 to TRBJ2-7, with TRBD1 identical over 12 bases. Germline loops: CDR1 MDHEN, CDR2 SYDVKM. V gave up 4 bases and J gave up 7 bases; unmatched junction bases: 11. This CDR3 is built from 16 residues. CDR3: CASSSPGTGGIGEQYF. CDR3 in DNA: TGTGCCAGCAGTTCGCCTGGGACAGGGGGCATTGGAGAGCAGTACTTC.

This clonotype occurred many times. The genes are TRBV20-1 and TRBJ2-1, with 9 nucleotides matching TRBD2. With 1 base clipped from V and 2 bases from J, the junction kept 6 bases outside the gene matches. The CDR3 sequence is 16 residues long. Per the germline V gene, CDR1 is DFQATT and CDR2 is SNEGSKA (reference sequence). The CDR3 region is CSARVSRLAAYNEQFF. The CDR3 bases are TGCAGTGCTAGAGTAAGCCGACTAGCGGCCTACAATGAGCAGTTCTTC.

At least ten counts were recorded for this clonotype. The gene calls are TRBV27 and TRBJ1-2, with D unresolved. The CDR3 length is 14 residues. V dropped 7 bases and J dropped 4 bases, with 16 bases sitting between them. The V gene's germline CDR1 is MNHEY and CDR2 SMNVEV (reference sequence). The CDR3: CASNTGEDGYGYTF. The CDR3 DNA is TGTGCCAGCAATACTGGGGAAGATGGCTATGGCTACACCTTC.

Many counts were recorded for this clonotype. The rearrangement joins TRBV30 to TRBJ1-1; D remains ambiguous. The length of the CDR3 is 12 residues. V was shortened by 2 bases and J by 6 bases, with 10 bases between the two germline ends. Germline CDR1 GTSNPN, CDR2 SVGIG (reference sequence). The chain's CDR3 is CAWSFTGPEAFF. In DNA form, the CDR3 reads TGTGCCTGGAGTTTCACCGGCCCTGAAGCTTTCTTT. Full variable domain (missing parts from reference TRBV30 and TRBJ1-1): SQTIHQWPATLVQPVGSPLSLECTVEGTSNPNLYWYRQAAGRGLQLLFYSVGIGQISSEVPQNLSASRPQDRQFILSSKKLLLSDSGFYLCAWSFTGPEAFFGQGTRLTVV.

At least ten counts were recorded for this clonotype. The CDR3 DNA reads TGTGCCAGCAGCCGTCAGCCACCGATAACGTACAATGAGCAGTTCTTC. Its translation is CASSRQPPITYNEQFF. V usage is TRBV3-1 and J usage is TRBJ2-1; unclear D gene. Trimming stripped 4 bases from V and 4 bases from J, with 17 bases between. CDR1 is LGHDT, CDR2 YNNKEL, per germline (reference sequence). This CDR3 has 16 residues.

Ten or more counts support this clonotype. The rearrangement joins TRBV28 to TRBJ2-7, with TRBD1 identical over 9 bases. V shed 2 bases, J shed 9 bases, and the junction held 11 bases outside the gene matches. This CDR3 spans 15 amino acids. Germline CDR1 is MDHEN and CDR2 is SYDVKM. CDR3 nucleotide sequence: TGTGCCAGCAGTTTAGCGTGGGACAGGGAACAGGGGCAGTACTTC. This codes for CASSLAWDREQGQYF. Together with reference TRBV28 and TRBJ2-7, the CDR3 gives the full variable domain: DVKVTQSSRYLVKRTGEKVFLECVQDMDHENMFWYRQDPGLGLRLIYFSYDVKMKEKGDIPEGYSVSREKKERFSLILESASTNQTSMYLCASSLAWDREQGQYFGPGTRLTVT.

This clonotype was seen at least ten times. J is TRBJ2-3 and V is TRBV20-1; no reliable D call. V was pared by 3 bases and J by 0 bases, with 7 bases between. In germline, CDR1 is DFQATT, CDR2 SNEGSKA (reference sequence). The CDR3 length is 13 residues. The DNA for the CDR3 is TGCAGTGCTAGTGTCCAGAGCACAGATACGCAGTATTTT. Residues: CSASVQSTDTQYF.